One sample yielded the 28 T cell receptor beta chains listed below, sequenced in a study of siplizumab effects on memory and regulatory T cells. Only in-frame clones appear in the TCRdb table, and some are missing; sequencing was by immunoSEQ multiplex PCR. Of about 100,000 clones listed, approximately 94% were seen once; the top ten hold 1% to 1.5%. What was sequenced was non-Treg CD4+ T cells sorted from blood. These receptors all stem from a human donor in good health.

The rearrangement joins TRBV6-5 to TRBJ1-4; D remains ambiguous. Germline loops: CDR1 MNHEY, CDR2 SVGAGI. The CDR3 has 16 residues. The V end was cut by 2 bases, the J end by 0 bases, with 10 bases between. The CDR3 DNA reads TGTGCCAGCAGTTACGACACTGCAACAACTAATGAAAAACTGTTTTTT. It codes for CASSYDTATTNEKLFF.

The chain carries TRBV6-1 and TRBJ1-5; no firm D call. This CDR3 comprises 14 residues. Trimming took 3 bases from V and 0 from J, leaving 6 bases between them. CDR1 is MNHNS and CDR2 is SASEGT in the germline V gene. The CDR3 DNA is TGTGCCAGCAGTGACGCCTATAGCAATCAGCCCCAGCATTTT. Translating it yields CASSDAYSNQPQHF.

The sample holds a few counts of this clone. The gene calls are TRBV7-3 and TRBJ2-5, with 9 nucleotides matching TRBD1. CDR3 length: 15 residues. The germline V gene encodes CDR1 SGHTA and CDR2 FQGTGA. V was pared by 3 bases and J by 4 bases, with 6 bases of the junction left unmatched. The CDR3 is CASSFSQGALETQYF. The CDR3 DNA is TGTGCCAGCAGCTTTTCACAGGGGGCATTAGAGACCCAGTACTTC.

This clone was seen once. DNA of the CDR3: TGTGCCAGCTCACCAAGGGAGGGAGATGGTGAAGCTTTCTTT. This encodes CASSPREGDGEAFF. This chain uses TRBV18 with TRBJ1-1; D gene ambiguous. Trimming took 2 bases from V and 7 from J, leaving 14 bases between them. Germline loops: CDR1 KGHSH, CDR2 LQKENI. This CDR3 has 14 amino acids.

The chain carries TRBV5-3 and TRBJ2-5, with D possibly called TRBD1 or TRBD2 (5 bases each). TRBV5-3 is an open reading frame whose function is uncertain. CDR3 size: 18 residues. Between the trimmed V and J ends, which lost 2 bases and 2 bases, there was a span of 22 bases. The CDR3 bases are TGTGCCAGAAGCTTTTTTGGGGGTTGGGCTTATTTACAAGAGACCCAGTACTTC. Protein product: CARSFFGGWAYLQETQYF.

CDR3 DNA: TGTGCCTGGAGTAGAGACAGGGGGCGGGTTGGCTACACCTTC. Residues: CAWSRDRGRVGYTF. The chain carries TRBV30 and TRBJ1-2; the match to TRBD1 covers 10 bases. CDR3 length equals 14 residues. V dropped 2 bases and J dropped 7; count of bases not matched to a gene: 7. CDR1 is GTSNPN, CDR2 SVGIG, per germline (reference sequence).

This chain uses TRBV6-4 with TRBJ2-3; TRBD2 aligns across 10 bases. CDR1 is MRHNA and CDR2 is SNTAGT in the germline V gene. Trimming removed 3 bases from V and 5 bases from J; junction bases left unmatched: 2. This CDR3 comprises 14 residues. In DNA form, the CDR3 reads TGTGCCAGCAGTGAAGTAGCGGGAGGAGATACGCAGTATTTT. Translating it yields CASSEVAGGDTQYF.

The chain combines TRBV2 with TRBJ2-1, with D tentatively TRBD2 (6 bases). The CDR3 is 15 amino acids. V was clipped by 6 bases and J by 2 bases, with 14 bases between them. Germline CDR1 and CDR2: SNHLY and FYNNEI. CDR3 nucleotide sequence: TGTGCCAGCAGAGAGGCGCGGACTACCTACAATGAGCAGTTCTTC. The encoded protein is CASREARTTYNEQFF.

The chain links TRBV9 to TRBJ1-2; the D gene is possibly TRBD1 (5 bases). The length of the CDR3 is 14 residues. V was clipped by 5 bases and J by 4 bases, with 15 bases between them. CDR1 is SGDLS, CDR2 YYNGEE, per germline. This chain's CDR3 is CASSPSTDPYGYTF. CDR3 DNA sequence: TGTGCCAGCAGTCCATCGACAGACCCCTATGGCTACACCTTC.

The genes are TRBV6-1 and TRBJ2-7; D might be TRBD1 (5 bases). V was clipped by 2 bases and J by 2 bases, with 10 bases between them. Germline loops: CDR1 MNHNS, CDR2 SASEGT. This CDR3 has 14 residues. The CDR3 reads CASSEFTGTYEQYF. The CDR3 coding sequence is TGTGCCAGCAGTGAATTTACAGGTACCTACGAGCAGTACTTC.

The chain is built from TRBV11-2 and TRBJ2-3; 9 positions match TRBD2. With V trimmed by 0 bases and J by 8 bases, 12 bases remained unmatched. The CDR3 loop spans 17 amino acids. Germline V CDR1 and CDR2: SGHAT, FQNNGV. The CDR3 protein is CASSLDLPAGGAVTQYF. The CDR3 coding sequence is TGTGCCAGCAGCTTAGATCTCCCAGCGGGAGGCGCAGTTACGCAGTATTTT.

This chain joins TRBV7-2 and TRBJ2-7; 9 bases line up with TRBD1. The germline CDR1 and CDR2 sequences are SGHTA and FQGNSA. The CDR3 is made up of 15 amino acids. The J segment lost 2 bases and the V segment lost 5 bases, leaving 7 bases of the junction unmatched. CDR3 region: CASSTGTGIPYEQYF. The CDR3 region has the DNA TGTGCCAGCAGCACCGGGACAGGGATTCCCTACGAGCAGTACTTC.

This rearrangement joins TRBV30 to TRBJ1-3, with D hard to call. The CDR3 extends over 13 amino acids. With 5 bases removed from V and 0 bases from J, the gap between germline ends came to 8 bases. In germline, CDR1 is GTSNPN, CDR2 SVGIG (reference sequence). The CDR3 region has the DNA TGTGCCTGGGACACGTCCTCTGGAAACACCATATATTTT. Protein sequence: CAWDTSSGNTIYF.

CDR3 sequence reads: CASSEFGGTNSYNEQFF. DNA of the CDR3: TGTGCCAGCAGTGAATTCGGGGGCACAAACTCCTACAATGAGCAGTTCTTC. The gene calls are TRBV25-1 and TRBJ2-1; D assignment may be TRBD1 or TRBD2 (6 bases each). V lost 1 base, J lost 0 bases, and 13 bases lay in between. The CDR3 covers 17 residues. CDR1 and CDR2 (germline): MGHDK, SYGVNS.

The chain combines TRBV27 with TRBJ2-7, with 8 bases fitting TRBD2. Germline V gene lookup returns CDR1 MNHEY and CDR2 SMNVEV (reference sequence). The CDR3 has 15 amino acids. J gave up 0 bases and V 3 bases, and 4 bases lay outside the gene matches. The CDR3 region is CASSFLSGSSYEQYF. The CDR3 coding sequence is TGTGCCAGCAGTTTCTTAAGCGGGAGCTCCTACGAGCAGTACTTC.

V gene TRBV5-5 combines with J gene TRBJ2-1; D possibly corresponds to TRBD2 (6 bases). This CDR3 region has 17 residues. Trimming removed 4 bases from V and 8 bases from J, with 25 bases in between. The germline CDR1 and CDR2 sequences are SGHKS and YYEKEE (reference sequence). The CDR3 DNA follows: TGTGCCAGCAGCGAAGACCCCCAGACTAGGCCGATAGATGAGCAGTTCTTC. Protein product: CASSEDPQTRPIDEQFF.

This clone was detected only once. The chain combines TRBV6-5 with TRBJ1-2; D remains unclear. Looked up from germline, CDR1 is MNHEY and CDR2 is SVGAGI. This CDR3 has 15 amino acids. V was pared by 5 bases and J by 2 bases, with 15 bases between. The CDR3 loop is CASSGPRGRNYGYTF. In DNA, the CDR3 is TGTGCCAGCAGTGGACCCCGAGGACGGAACTATGGCTACACCTTC.

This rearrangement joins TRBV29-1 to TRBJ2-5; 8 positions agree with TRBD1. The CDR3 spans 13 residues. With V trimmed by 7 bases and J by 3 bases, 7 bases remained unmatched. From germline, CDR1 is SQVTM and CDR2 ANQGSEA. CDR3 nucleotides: TGCAGCGGGGCCGACAGGGGAAAAGAGACCCAGTACTTC. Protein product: CSGADRGKETQYF.

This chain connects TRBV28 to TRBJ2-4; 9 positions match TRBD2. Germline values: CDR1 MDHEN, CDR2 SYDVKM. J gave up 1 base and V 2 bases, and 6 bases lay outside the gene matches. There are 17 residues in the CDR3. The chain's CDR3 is CASSLSSGSWAKNIQYF. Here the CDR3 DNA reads TGTGCCAGCAGTTTAAGTAGCGGGAGCTGGGCCAAAAACATTCAGTACTTC.

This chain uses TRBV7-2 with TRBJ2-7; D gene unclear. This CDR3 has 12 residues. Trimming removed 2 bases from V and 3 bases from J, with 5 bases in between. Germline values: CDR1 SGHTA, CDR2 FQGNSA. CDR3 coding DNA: TGTGCCAGCAGCTTATTTGGCTACGAGCAGTACTTC. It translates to CASSLFGYEQYF.

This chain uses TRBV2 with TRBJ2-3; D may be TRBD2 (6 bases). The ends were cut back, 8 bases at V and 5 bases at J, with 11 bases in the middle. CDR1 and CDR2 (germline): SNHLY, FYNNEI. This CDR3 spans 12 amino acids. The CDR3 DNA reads TGTGCCAGCGGGGGGACGAGAGATACGCAGTATTTT. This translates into CASGGTRDTQYF.

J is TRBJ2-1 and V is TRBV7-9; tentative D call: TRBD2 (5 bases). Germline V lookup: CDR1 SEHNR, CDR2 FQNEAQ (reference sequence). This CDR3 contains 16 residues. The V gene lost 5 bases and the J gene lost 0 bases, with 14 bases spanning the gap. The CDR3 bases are TGTGCCAGCAGCCAACCTTTTGGGAGCTCCTACAATGAGCAGTTCTTC. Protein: CASSQPFGSSYNEQFF.

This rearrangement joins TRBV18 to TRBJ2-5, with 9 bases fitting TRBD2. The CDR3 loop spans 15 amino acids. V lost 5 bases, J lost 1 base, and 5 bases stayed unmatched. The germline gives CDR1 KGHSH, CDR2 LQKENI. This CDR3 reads CASSGRLAAQETQYF. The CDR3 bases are TGTGCCAGCTCAGGGAGACTAGCGGCCCAAGAGACCCAGTACTTC.

The CDR3 sequence is CASSPGQGRGYTF. CDR3 sequence (DNA): TGTGCCAGCAGCCCGGGACAGGGCCGTGGCTACACCTTC. The rearrangement joins TRBV14 to TRBJ1-2; 9 bases agree with TRBD1. Germline CDR1 reads SGHDN; CDR2 reads FVKESK. The CDR3 has 13 residues. Trimming removed 4 bases from V and 7 bases from J; junction bases left unmatched: 4.

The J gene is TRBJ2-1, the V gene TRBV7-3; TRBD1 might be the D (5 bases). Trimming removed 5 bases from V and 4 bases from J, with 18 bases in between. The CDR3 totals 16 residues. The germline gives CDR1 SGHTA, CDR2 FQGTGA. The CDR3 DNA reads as TGTGCCAGCAGCCCAACAGGCCAGCCCTTTTACAATGAGCAGTTCTTC. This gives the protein CASSPTGQPFYNEQFF.

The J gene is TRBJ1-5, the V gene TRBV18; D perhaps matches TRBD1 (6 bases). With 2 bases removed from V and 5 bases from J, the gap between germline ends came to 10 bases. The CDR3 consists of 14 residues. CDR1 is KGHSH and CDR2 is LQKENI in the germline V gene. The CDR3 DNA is TGTGCCAGCTCACCAGCCACAGGGTATCAGCCCCAGCATTTT. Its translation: CASSPATGYQPQHF.

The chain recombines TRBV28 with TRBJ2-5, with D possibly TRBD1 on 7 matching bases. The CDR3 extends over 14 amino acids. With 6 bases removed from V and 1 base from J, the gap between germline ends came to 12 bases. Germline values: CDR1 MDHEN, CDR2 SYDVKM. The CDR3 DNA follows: TGTGCCAGCAGGGGCGGGACAGTCCAAGAGACCCAGTACTTC. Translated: CASRGGTVQETQYF.

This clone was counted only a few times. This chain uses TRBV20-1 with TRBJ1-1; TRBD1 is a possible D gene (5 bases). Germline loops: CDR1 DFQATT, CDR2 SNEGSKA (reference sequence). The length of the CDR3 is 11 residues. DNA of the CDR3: TGCGGTAAGGACAAGAACACTGAAGCTTTCTTT. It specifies CGKDKNTEAFF.